The clone carrying this T cell receptor (beta chain) has only one observation. The antigen is unknown. This sample is drawn from a study of shared clonotypes between healthy human individuals. Study details: CD8 memory received one plate per donor, CD8 naive two, CD4 memory three and CD4 naive three.

Study-wide results and caveats: Blood alone was sampled, and tissue repertoires likely differ.

Genomic DNA of each subset was evenly split across several immunoSEQ plates. The assay was immunoSEQ multiplex PCR, and TCRdb's table has in-frame clones only and misses some. The sample records hundreds of thousands of clones, less than 75% being singletons. This clonotype was sampled from a man aged 25 to 45 in good health. The source material was memory CD4+ T cells sorted from blood. Subset defined: CD45RA-negative fraction.

The chain's CDR3 is CASSIGGSSTGTYEQYF. CDR3 nucleotide sequence: TGTGCCAGTAGTATAGGAGGCAGCTCAACGGGGACCTACGAGCAGTACTTC. The chain joins TRBV19 to TRBJ2-7; weak D call: TRBD2 (5 bases). This CDR3 has 17 amino acids. Trimming removed 1 base at V and 2 bases at J, with 18 bases between. Germline CDR1 reads LNHDA; CDR2 reads SQIVND (reference sequence).